The rows below give T cell receptor beta chains drawn from one sample of a study of T cell responses to AZD1222 COVID-19 vaccine. Generated by immunoSEQ multiplex PCR, the TCRdb table keeps only in-frame clones and is missing some. The sample includes 200,000 or so clones, approximately 94% of them seen just once. The input for sequencing was peripheral blood, taken on day 0 of MenACWY control vaccination. The receptors were sampled from an adult in good health. Both conserved end residues are part of each CDR3. Each record gives: clone size, V gene, J gene, D gene, CDR3 DNA, CDR3 protein. The D gene is left open where the match is weak. A clone size is listed for some rows: how often the clone was seen (once, few, many), or a class if it is expanded.

-	TRBV11-1	TRBJ2-5	TRBD2	TGTGCCAGCAGCCCCCACGGACTAGCGGGTGAAGAGACCCAGTACTTC	CASSPHGLAGEETQYF
-	TRBV15	TRBJ1-2	-	TGTGCCACCAGCAGGGACAACTTTGGCTACACCTTC	CATSRDNFGYTF
-	TRBV29-1	TRBJ1-3	-	TGCAGCGCCCTGGAGATGAGCTCTGGAAACACCATATATTTT	CSALEMSSGNTIYF
-	TRBV6-2/TRBV6-3	TRBJ2-1	TRBD2	TGTGCCAGCAGCCCCGGCGGGGGGGCCTACTACAATGAGCAGTTCTTC	CASSPGGGAYYNEQFF
-	TRBV2	TRBJ1-4	-	TGTGCCAGCAGTCTCCGACGGGCAACTAATGAAAAACTGTTTTTT	CASSLRRATNEKLFF
-	TRBV6-5	TRBJ1-2	-	TGTGCCAGCAGTTACGCGGGGTCTCAAGGCGGCTACACCTTC	CASSYAGSQGGYTF
-	TRBV5-4	TRBJ2-7	TRBD1	TGTGCCAGCAGCTCCGGACAGGCCATTCTTTACGAGCAGTACTTC	CASSSGQAILYEQYF
-	TRBV30	TRBJ1-4	TRBD1	TGTGCCTGGAGGGTGGCCGGGACAGGGAATGAAAAACTGTTTTTT	CAWRVAGTGNEKLFF
-	TRBV15	TRBJ1-2	-	TGTGCCACCAGCAGAGATCTAGGGACCTACTATGGCTACACCTTC	CATSRDLGTYYGYTF
-	TRBV6-2/TRBV6-3	TRBJ1-1	-	TGTGCCAGCAGTTCCCTCATCCAACAGGGCTCTGAAGCTTTCTTT	CASSSLIQQGSEAFF
-	TRBV5-1	TRBJ1-1	-	TGCGCCAGCAGCTTGGGAATGGGGGGAGGCACTGAAGCTTTCTTT	CASSLGMGGGTEAFF
-	TRBV2	TRBJ1-6	-	TGTGCCAGCAGCCCCACTATGGGGAATTCACCCCTCCACTTT	CASSPTMGNSPLHF
-	TRBV19	TRBJ1-6	-	TGTGCCAGTAGTATAGGCGCAGGAGGAGGATCACCCCTCCACTTT	CASSIGAGGGSPLHF
-	TRBV6-1	TRBJ1-1	-	TGTGCCAGCAGTGAAGTTCCGGGCACTGAAGCTTTCTTT	CASSEVPGTEAFF
-	TRBV10-3	TRBJ2-7	-	TGTGCCATCAGTGATTGGGGAAGCGTCTCCTACGAGCAGTACTTC	CAISDWGSVSYEQYF
-	TRBV3-1/TRBV3-2	TRBJ1-2	-	TGTGCCAGCAGCCCAGGGGTTGCTGGCTACACCTTC	CASSPGVAGYTF
-	TRBV30	TRBJ1-6	-	TGTGCCTGGAGTCAGGGAGGACTCAGCTCCTATAATTCACCCCTCCACTTT	CAWSQGGLSSYNSPLHF
-	TRBV3-1/TRBV3-2	TRBJ1-2	-	TGTGCCAGCAGCCCTAGACGAGGCGGTTATGGCTACACCTTC	CASSPRRGGYGYTF
-	TRBV11-1	TRBJ1-1	-	TGTGCCAGCAGCTTACAACCCGACCCTGAAGCTTTCTTT	CASSLQPDPEAFF
-	TRBV30	TRBJ1-1	-	TGTGCCTGGACCTTCGGAATGAACACTGAAGCTTTCTTT	CAWTFGMNTEAFF
-	TRBV2	TRBJ1-1	TRBD1	TGTGCCAGCAGGCAACAGGGGCTCCGGACTGAAGCTTTCTTT	CASRQQGLRTEAFF
-	TRBV18	TRBJ2-1	TRBD1	TGTGCCAGCTCACCTACGCAGGGGGTCTACAATGAGCAGTTCTTC	CASSPTQGVYNEQFF
-	TRBV7-2	TRBJ2-1	-	TGTGCCAGCAGCTTAAGCCCCGGTGGTAATGAGCAGTTCTTC	CASSLSPGGNEQFF
-	TRBV19	TRBJ1-6	-	TGTGCCAGTAGTATCTCGGGGAGGGAGTCACCCCTCCACTTT	CASSISGRESPLHF
-	TRBV27	TRBJ1-2	-	TGTGCCAGCAGTTTGAGGGGGGGAGTCACAACCTTCTATGGCTACACCTTC	CASSLRGGVTTFYGYTF
-	TRBV6-5	TRBJ1-1	TRBD1	TGTGCCAGCACCCCGGACAGGGTGAACACTGAAGCTTTCTTT	CASTPDRVNTEAFF
-	TRBV2	TRBJ1-1	TRBD1	TGTGCCAGCAGTGAGTTAGACAGGGAATTCTGGAACACTGAAGCTTTCTTT	CASSELDREFWNTEAFF
-	TRBV2	TRBJ1-1	TRBD1	TGTGCCAGCATCCCGGGACAGCCTTACTACACTGAAGCTTTCTTT	CASIPGQPYYTEAFF
-	TRBV19	TRBJ2-2	-	TGTGCCAGTAATGCAGGGGGGACTGATCGTACCGGGGAGCTGTTTTTT	CASNAGGTDRTGELFF
-	TRBV2	TRBJ1-3	-	TGTGCCAGAACGGGGGCAGGAAACACCATATATTTT	CARTGAGNTIYF
-	TRBV7-3	TRBJ1-3	TRBD1	TGTGCCAGCAGCTCAGACCCGACAAGCAGGGGGCCTGGAAACACCATATATTTT	CASSSDPTSRGPGNTIYF
-	TRBV4-3	TRBJ1-4	-	TGCGCCAGCAGCCAACGCCAAACACGGGGCGCGGGAAAACTGTTTTTT	CASSQRQTRGAGKLFF
few	TRBV18	TRBJ1-1	-	TGTGCCAGCTCACCAATAACGGAGAACACTGAAGCTTTCTTT	CASSPITENTEAFF
-	TRBV7-2	TRBJ1-1	-	TGTGCCAGCAGCTTAAGTTTCGATCCAGACCAGAACACTGAAGCTTTCTTT	CASSLSFDPDQNTEAFF
-	TRBV30	TRBJ1-5	-	TGTGCCTGGAGTGTATCGTCAGATCAGCCCCAGCATTTT	CAWSVSSDQPQHF
-	TRBV4-1	TRBJ1-1	-	TGCGCCAGCAGCCACCAAGGGCTGAACACTGAAGCTTTCTTT	CASSHQGLNTEAFF
once	TRBV4-3	TRBJ1-1	-	TGCGCCAGCAGCCAAGTCCGCGGGAACACTGAAGCTTTCTTT	CASSQVRGNTEAFF
once	TRBV5-5	TRBJ2-2	-	TGTGCCAGCAGCTTGGGCGGGCCTTCGAACACCGGGGAGCTGTTTTTT	CASSLGGPSNTGELFF
-	TRBV3-1/TRBV3-2	TRBJ1-3	-	TGTGCCAGCAGCCAAGATCTGGCTGGAAACACCATATATTTT	CASSQDLAGNTIYF
-	TRBV2	TRBJ1-1	-	TGTGCCAGCAGTGAATCGGAGGTTGGTAGCGCTGAAGCTTTCTTT	CASSESEVGSAEAFF
-	TRBV6-5	TRBJ2-3	-	TGTGCCACCAAGGGGGGGCCCCCAAATACGCAGTATTTT	CATKGGPPNTQYF
-	TRBV19	TRBJ2-7	TRBD1	TGTGCCAGTAGTTCCCGGACAGGATCCTACGAGCAGTACTTC	CASSSRTGSYEQYF
-	TRBV18	TRBJ1-4	TRBD1	TGTGCCAGCTCAGAAACCTACGGGACAGCGGAAAAACTGTTTTTT	CASSETYGTAEKLFF
-	TRBV27	TRBJ1-6	-	TGTGCCAGCAGTTTATCGGGGACACCCCTCCACTTT	CASSLSGTPLHF
-	TRBV2	TRBJ2-1	-	TGTGCCAGCGGGGATAGGGTCTTCTCCTACAATGAGCAGTTCTTC	CASGDRVFSYNEQFF
-	TRBV7-9	TRBJ1-4	-	TGTGCCAGCAGCTCCTCGGGCAGGCGTAATGAAAAACTGTTTTTT	CASSSSGRRNEKLFF
-	TRBV27	TRBJ1-5	TRBD1	TGTGCCAGCTCCGGGACAGGAGGACAGCCCCAGCATTTT	CASSGTGGQPQHF
-	TRBV5-1	TRBJ1-2	-	TGCGCCAGCAGCTTGGGCCCGGGAGGCTACACCTTC	CASSLGPGGYTF
-	TRBV2	TRBJ1-5	-	TGTGCCAGCAGCCAAGGGCCACTTAGCAATCAGCCCCAGCATTTT	CASSQGPLSNQPQHF
-	TRBV4-2	TRBJ1-1	-	TGTGCCAGCAGCCAAGACATTTCCCAAGTGAACACTGAAGCTTTCTTT	CASSQDISQVNTEAFF
-	TRBV29-1	TRBJ2-1	TRBD1	TGCAGCGAGGGACAGGAACCCAATGAGCAGTTCTTC	CSEGQEPNEQFF
-	TRBV7-2	TRBJ1-2	-	TGTGCCAGCAACAACCGTTTCGGAAACTATGGCTACACCTTC	CASNNRFGNYGYTF